This TCR beta chain was recorded in a study of identical twins. Study conclusions and caveats: Zero-insertion analyses could be partly confounded by invariant MAIT and iNKT cells. Twin-shared out-of-frame alpha sequences showed excess low generation probability.

This clonotype was found a few times. Its cognate antigen is unknown. Carrying unique molecular identifiers, the cDNA also gained a universal primer site through template switching. TCRdb used MiXCR to reprocess the 5' RACE reads, holding one entry per CDR3 protein. Among about 900,000 distinct CDR3 sequences listed, more than 9% were seen once. Germline trimming cut 3 bases from V and 9 bases from J; bases unmatched to any gene: 9. Per germline, CDR1 DFQATT and CDR2 SNEGSKA (reference sequence). The CDR3 is 14 amino acids. Everyone who gave samples was a healthy Caucasian. This same sample was also taken into another study, of yellow fever vaccine responses in identical twins.

The sample was PBMCs. The sequence was collected from a woman aged 18-35 years in good health. The chain carries TRBV20-1 and TRBJ2-1; the match to TRBD1 covers 9 bases. CDR3 amino acids: CSASEGQGRSEQFF. CDR3 DNA sequence: TGCAGTGCTAGCGAAGGACAGGGGAGGAGTGAGCAGTTCTTC.